These 14 T cell receptor beta chains came from one sample sequenced in a study of blood T cell repertoires in COVID-19. The repertoire was sequenced with immunoSEQ multiplex PCR; TCRdb's copy has only in-frame clones and lacks some. The data hold 150,000 to 190,000 clones, with 76% observed a single time. The sequenced material came from peripheral blood. The source of these receptors is an elderly woman with acute or convalescent COVID-19.

The chain couples TRBV24-1 to TRBJ2-7; TRBD1 matches at 8 bases. V gave up 6 bases and J gave up 2 bases; unmatched junction bases: 11. The germline V gene has CDR1 KGHDR and CDR2 SFDVKD. The CDR3 is 16 amino acids. The CDR3 here is CATSLTRDRTTYEQYF. The CDR3 nucleotides are TGTGCCACCAGTTTGACACGGGACAGGACTACCTACGAGCAGTACTTC.

V usage is TRBV6-5 and J usage is TRBJ1-5; weak D call: TRBD1 (6 bases). Germline CDR1 is MNHEY and CDR2 is SVGAGI. V lost 8 bases, J lost 2 bases, and 13 bases lay in between. The length of the CDR3 is 14 residues. The CDR3 sequence: CASVVNRGNQPQHF. In nucleotides, the CDR3 is TGTGCCAGCGTCGTAAACAGGGGCAATCAGCCCCAGCATTTT.

The chain uses TRBV6-6 and TRBJ1-2; the match to TRBD1 covers 7 bases. V shed 2 bases and J 4 bases; nucleotides not matched to a gene: 7. This CDR3 spans 15 amino acids. Germline V gene lookup returns CDR1 MNHNY and CDR2 SVGAGI (reference sequence). CDR3 coding DNA: TGTGCCAGCAGTTACGGCCAGGGGGATGCCTATGGCTACACCTTC. This translates into CASSYGQGDAYGYTF.

V usage is TRBV7-3 and J usage is TRBJ2-2; 9 nucleotides align to TRBD1. Germline V lookup: CDR1 SGHTA, CDR2 FQGTGA. V lost 4 bases and J lost 7; bases outside the gene matches: 7. This CDR3 comprises 15 residues. CDR3 region: CASSSQGASVGELFF. CDR3 coding DNA: TGTGCCAGCAGCTCACAGGGGGCTAGTGTCGGGGAGCTGTTTTTT.

The rearrangement uses TRBV7-2 and TRBJ1-5; 9 bases align to TRBD1. The J segment lost 4 bases and the V segment lost 8 bases, leaving 6 bases of the junction unmatched. Germline assignment: CDR1 SGHTA and CDR2 FQGNSA. The CDR3 runs to 14 residues. CDR3 DNA: TGTGCCAGCTCCGGACAGGGGAAAAATCAGCCCCAGCATTTT. Translation: CASSGQGKNQPQHF.

This clone was detected once. The chain links TRBV27 to TRBJ1-5; TRBD1 might be the D (6 bases). V was shortened by 3 bases and J by 9 bases, with 12 bases between the two germline ends. The length of the CDR3 is 13 residues. Germline CDR1 and CDR2: MNHEY and SMNVEV (reference sequence). The CDR3 coding sequence is TGTGCCAGCAGTTTCCAGGGGTCAGGGCCCCAGCATTTT. Translating gives CASSFQGSGPQHF.

The rearrangement uses TRBV6-6 and TRBJ1-2; TRBD1 might be the D (6 bases). This CDR3 has 13 residues. Germline V gives CDR1 MNHNY, CDR2 SVGAGI (reference sequence). V was cut by 6 bases and J by 4 bases, with 12 bases left in between. The CDR3 region has the DNA TGTGCCAGCAGCGACAGGCGCCCCTATGGCTACACCTTC. This encodes CASSDRRPYGYTF.

J is TRBJ2-1 and V is TRBV3-1 (or the pseudogene TRBV3-2); no clear D. Trimming pared 4 bases from V and 3 bases from J, leaving 13 bases between. The CDR3 is 15 amino acids. Germline V gene data show CDR1 as LGHDT and CDR2 as YNNKEL (reference sequence). The CDR3 protein is CASSPNANIYNEQFF. The CDR3 DNA follows: TGTGCCAGCAGCCCTAACGCCAATATCTACAATGAGCAGTTCTTC.

The rearrangement links TRBV19 to TRBJ1-5; a possible D gene is TRBD1 (5 bases). In germline, CDR1 is LNHDA, CDR2 SQIVND (reference sequence). The V and J ends lost 9 bases and 2 bases respectively, with 20 bases between them. CDR3 length: 16 amino acids. CDR3 in DNA: TGTGCCAGCCGCATAAGCGGGAGGGGTGGCAATCAGCCCCAGCATTTT. Translating it yields CASRISGRGGNQPQHF.

The chain joins TRBV27 to TRBJ1-6, with 8 nucleotides matching TRBD1. Germline values: CDR1 MNHEY, CDR2 SMNVEV (reference sequence). This CDR3 is 14 amino acids long. V was clipped by 5 bases and J by 9 bases; unmatched bases: 6. The CDR3 DNA is TGTGCCAGCAGTCCGGACAGGGAGGTTTCACCCCTCCACTTT. Its translation is CASSPDREVSPLHF.

The chain employs TRBV7-2 and TRBJ1-6, with 7 bases matching TRBD1. This CDR3 comprises 16 residues. From germline, CDR1 is SGHTA and CDR2 FQGNSA. The V and J ends lost 1 base and 7 bases, in that order; junction bases with no gene match: 7. CDR3 in DNA: TGTGCCAGCAGCTTAGGTTGGGACAGTCGAAATTCACCCCTCCACTTT. Its translation: CASSLGWDSRNSPLHF.

The J gene is TRBJ1-1, the V gene TRBV7-2; no clear D. CDR3 length equals 12 residues. CDR1 SGHTA and CDR2 FQGNSA come from the germline V gene. V was shortened by 3 bases and J by 4 bases, with 6 bases between the two germline ends. The CDR3 DNA sequence: TGTGCCAGCAGCTTCAGATTCACTGAAGCTTTCTTT. Its protein is CASSFRFTEAFF.

The chain couples TRBV19 to TRBJ1-1; possible D gene TRBD1, 6 bases. V lost 4 bases, J lost 0 bases, and 12 bases lay in between. Germline V CDR1 and CDR2: LNHDA, SQIVND (reference sequence). The CDR3 sequence is 15 residues long. CDR3 loop: CASSRGQTLNTEAFF. The CDR3 nucleotides read TGTGCCAGTAGTAGAGGACAGACTCTGAACACTGAAGCTTTCTTT.

The chain has TRBV19 and TRBJ1-4, with D perhaps TRBD1 (6 bases). CDR1 and CDR2 (germline): LNHDA, SQIVND (reference sequence). The CDR3 is 12 residues long. The germline V and J ends were trimmed by 11 bases and 6 bases, with 13 bases remaining between them. The CDR3 loop reads CAGRAGDEKLFF. For the CDR3, the DNA is TGTGCCGGCCGGGCAGGGGATGAAAAACTGTTTTTT.